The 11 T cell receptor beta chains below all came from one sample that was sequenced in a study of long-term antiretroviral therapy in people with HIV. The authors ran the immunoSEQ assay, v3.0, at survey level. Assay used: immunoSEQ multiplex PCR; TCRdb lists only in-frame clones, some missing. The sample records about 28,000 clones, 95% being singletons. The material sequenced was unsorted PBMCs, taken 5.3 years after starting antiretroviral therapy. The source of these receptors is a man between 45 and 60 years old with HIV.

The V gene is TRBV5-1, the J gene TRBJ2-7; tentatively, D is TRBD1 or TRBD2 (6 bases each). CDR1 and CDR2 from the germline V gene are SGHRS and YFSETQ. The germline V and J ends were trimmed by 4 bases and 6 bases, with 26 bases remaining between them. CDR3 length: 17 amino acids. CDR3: CASSPRLGTRRSGEQYF. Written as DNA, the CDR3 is TGCGCCAGCAGCCCAAGACTAGGGACAAGGAGAAGTGGCGAGCAGTACTTC. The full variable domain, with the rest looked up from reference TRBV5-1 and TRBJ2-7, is KAGVTQTPRYLIKTRGQQVTLSCSPISGHRSVSWYQQTPGQGLQFLFEYFSETQRNKGNFPGRFSGRQFSNSRSEMNVSTLELGDSALYLCASSPRLGTRRSGEQYFGPGTRLTVT.

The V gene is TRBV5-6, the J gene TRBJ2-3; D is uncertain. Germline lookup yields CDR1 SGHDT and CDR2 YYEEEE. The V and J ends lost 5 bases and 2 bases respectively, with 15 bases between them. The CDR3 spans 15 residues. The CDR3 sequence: CASSTDSSFTDTQYF. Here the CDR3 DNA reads TGTGCCAGCAGTACCGACTCCTCCTTCACAGATACGCAGTATTTT.

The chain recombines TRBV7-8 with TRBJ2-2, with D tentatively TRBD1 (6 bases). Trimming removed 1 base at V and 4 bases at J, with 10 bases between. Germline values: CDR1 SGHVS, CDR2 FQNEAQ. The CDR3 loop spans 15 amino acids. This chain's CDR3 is CASSLEQGGTGELFF. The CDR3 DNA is TGTGCCAGCAGCTTAGAACAGGGTGGCACCGGGGAGCTGTTTTTT.

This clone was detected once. The CDR3 bases are TGTGCCAGCAGCTTAGAGGGGTTGTCCTACAATGAGCAGTTCTTC. This gives the protein CASSLEGLSYNEQFF. This chain uses TRBV7-2 with TRBJ2-1; a weak D match, TRBD1 (5 bases). Germline values: CDR1 SGHTA, CDR2 FQGNSA. Deletions cut 1 base from V and 1 base from J, with 8 bases between. The CDR3 is 15 residues long.

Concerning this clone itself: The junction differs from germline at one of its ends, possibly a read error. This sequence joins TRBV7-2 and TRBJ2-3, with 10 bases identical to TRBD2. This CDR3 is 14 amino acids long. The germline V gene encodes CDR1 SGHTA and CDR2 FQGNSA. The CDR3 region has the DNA TGTGCCAGCAGATTAGCGGGGGGCCCGGATACGCAGTATTTT. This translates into CASRLAGGPDTQYF. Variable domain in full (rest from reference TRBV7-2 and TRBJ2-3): GAGVSQSPSNKVTEKGKDVELRCDPISGHTALYWYRQSLGQGLEFLIYFQGNSAPDKSGLPSDRFSAERTGGSVSTLTIQRTQQEDSAVYLCASRLAGGPDTQYFGPGTRLTVL.

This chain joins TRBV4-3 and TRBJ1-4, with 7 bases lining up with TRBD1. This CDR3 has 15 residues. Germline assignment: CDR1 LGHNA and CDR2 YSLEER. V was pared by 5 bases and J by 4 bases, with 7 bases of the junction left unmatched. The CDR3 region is CASSKQGEGNEKLFF. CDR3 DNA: TGCGCCAGCAGCAAGCAGGGGGAGGGTAATGAAAAACTGTTTTTT.

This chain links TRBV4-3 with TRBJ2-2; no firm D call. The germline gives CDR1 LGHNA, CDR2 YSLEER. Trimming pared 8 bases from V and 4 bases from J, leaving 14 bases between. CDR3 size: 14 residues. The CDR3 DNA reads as TGCGCCAGCTCCCAGGACGGGCTCACCGGGGAGCTGTTTTTT. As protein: CASSQDGLTGELFF.

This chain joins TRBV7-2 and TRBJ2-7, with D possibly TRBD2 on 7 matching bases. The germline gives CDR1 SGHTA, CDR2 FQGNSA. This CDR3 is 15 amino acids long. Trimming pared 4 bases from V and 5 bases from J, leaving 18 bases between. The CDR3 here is CASSSAGAGSHEQYF. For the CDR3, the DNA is TGTGCCAGCAGCTCCGCGGGGGCGGGGTCTCACGAGCAGTACTTC.

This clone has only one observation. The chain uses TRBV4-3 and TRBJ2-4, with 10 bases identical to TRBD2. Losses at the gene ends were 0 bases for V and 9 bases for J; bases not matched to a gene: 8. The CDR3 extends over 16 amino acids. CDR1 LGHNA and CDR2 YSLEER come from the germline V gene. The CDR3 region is CASSQDLEAGGRIQYF. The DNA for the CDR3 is TGCGCCAGCAGCCAAGATCTTGAAGCGGGGGGGCGCATTCAGTACTTC.

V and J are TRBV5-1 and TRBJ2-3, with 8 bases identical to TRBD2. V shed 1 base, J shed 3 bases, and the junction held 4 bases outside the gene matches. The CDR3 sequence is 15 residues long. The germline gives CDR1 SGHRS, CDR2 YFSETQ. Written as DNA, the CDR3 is TGCGCCAGCAGCTTGCGCGGGGGGTGGACAGATACGCAGTATTTT. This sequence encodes CASSLRGGWTDTQYF. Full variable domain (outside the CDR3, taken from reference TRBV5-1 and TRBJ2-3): KAGVTQTPRYLIKTRGQQVTLSCSPISGHRSVSWYQQTPGQGLQFLFEYFSETQRNKGNFPGRFSGRQFSNSRSEMNVSTLELGDSALYLCASSLRGGWTDTQYFGPGTRLTVL.

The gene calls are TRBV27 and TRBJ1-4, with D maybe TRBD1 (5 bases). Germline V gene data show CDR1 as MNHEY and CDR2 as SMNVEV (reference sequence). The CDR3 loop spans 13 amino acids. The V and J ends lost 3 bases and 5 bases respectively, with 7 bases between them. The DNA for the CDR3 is TGTGCCAGCAGTTTGTCAGGGAATGAAAAACTGTTTTTT. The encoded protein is CASSLSGNEKLFF. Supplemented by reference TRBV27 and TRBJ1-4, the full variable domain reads EAQVTQNPRYLITVTGKKLTVTCSQNMNHEYMSWYRQDPGLGLRQIYYSMNVEVTDKGDVPEGYKVSRKEKRNFPLILESPSPNQTSLYFCASSLSGNEKLFFGSGTQLSVL.